A single sample is the source of the 5 T cell receptor beta chains below, sequenced in a study of T cell responses to AZD1222 COVID-19 vaccine. Only in-frame clones appear in the TCRdb table, and some are missing; sequencing was by immunoSEQ multiplex PCR. The sample shows tens of thousands of clones, 87% of them seen only once. The sample in question was peripheral blood, obtained on day 0 of AZD1222 vaccination. The receptors stem from an adult in good health.

Remarks on this clone: One junction end does not reproduce the germline sequence, and a read error may be involved. The chain uses TRBV3-1 (or the pseudogene TRBV3-2) and TRBJ1-2, with TRBD1 matching over 8 bases. Germline lookup yields CDR1 LGHDT and CDR2 YNNKEL (reference sequence). The CDR3 has 14 amino acids. CDR3 sequence: CASSQGNDRGPHFF. As DNA, the CDR3 is TGTGCCAGCAGCCAAGGGAACGACAGGGGCCCGCACTTCTTC.

V usage is TRBV5-5 and J usage is TRBJ1-4; D remains unclear. Germline V gene data show CDR1 as SGHKS and CDR2 as YYEKEE (reference sequence). This CDR3 is built from 18 residues. Trimming shortened V by 0 bases and J by 3 bases, and 18 bases separated the two germline ends. Here the CDR3 reads CASSLGLRVRTSNEKLFF. CDR3 in DNA: TGTGCCAGCAGCTTGGGGCTTCGTGTGCGGACCTCTAATGAAAAACTGTTTTTT. The whole variable domain, remainder taken from reference TRBV5-5 and TRBJ1-4, is DAGVTQSPTHLIKTRGQQVTLRCSPISGHKSVSWYQQVLGQGPQFIFQYYEKEERGRGNFPDRFSARQFPNYSSELNVNALLLGDSALYLCASSLGLRVRTSNEKLFFGSGTQLSVL.

V usage is TRBV5-5 and J usage is TRBJ1-2; D remains unclear. The V gene's germline CDR1 is SGHKS and CDR2 YYEKEE (reference sequence). The CDR3 spans 17 residues. Trimming pared 0 bases from V and 4 bases from J, leaving 19 bases between. CDR3 region: CASSLADPGPGGYGYTF. CDR3 in DNA: TGTGCCAGCAGCTTGGCCGACCCCGGCCCAGGTGGCTATGGCTACACCTTC. Together with reference TRBV5-5 and TRBJ1-2, the CDR3 gives the full variable domain: DAGVTQSPTHLIKTRGQQVTLRCSPISGHKSVSWYQQVLGQGPQFIFQYYEKEERGRGNFPDRFSARQFPNYSSELNVNALLLGDSALYLCASSLADPGPGGYGYTFGSGTRLTVV.

V usage is TRBV6-6 and J usage is TRBJ2-7; the D is unclear. From germline, CDR1 is MNHNY and CDR2 SVGAGI (reference sequence). The V end lost 5 bases, the J end lost 6 bases, and 20 bases lay between the germline ends. The CDR3 totals 15 residues. The DNA for the CDR3 is TGTGCCAGCAGTCCAGATCGGACCCAGGCATCCGAGCAGTACTTC. This codes for CASSPDRTQASEQYF.

The V and J genes are TRBV15 and TRBJ2-1; 9 bases map to TRBD2. CDR1 is LNHNV, CDR2 YYDKDF, per germline (reference sequence). J was trimmed by 0 bases and V by 4 bases; bases with no gene match: 7. This CDR3 region has 17 residues. Here the CDR3 reads CATSTVHSGSSYNEQFF. In DNA, the CDR3 is TGTGCCACCAGCACCGTCCATAGCGGGAGCTCCTACAATGAGCAGTTCTTC.